These T cell receptor beta chains were read from a single sample in a study of blood T cell repertoires in COVID-19. Generated by immunoSEQ multiplex PCR, the TCRdb table keeps only in-frame clones and is missing some. This sample has 200,000 to 250,000 clones, with approximately 89% found just once. The sequencing sample was made of peripheral blood. These TCRs come from a woman aged 40 to 55 with acute or convalescent COVID-19. The CDR3 runs from the conserved cysteine through the conserved F or W. The order of the fields is J gene, clone size, D gene, V gene, CDR3 protein, CDR3 DNA. D genes are given only for firm matches. Expanded clones are given a class, and other clones once, few, many or no size at all.

>TRBJ2-2|.|TRBD1|TRBV24-1
CATSDPSGQVNANTGELFF
TGTGCCACCAGTGACCCCAGTGGACAGGTCAACGCGAACACCGGGGAGCTGTTTTTT
>TRBJ1-4|.|.|TRBV9
CASSVALQEGDEKLFF
TGTGCCAGCAGCGTAGCTCTACAAGAAGGGGATGAAAAACTGTTTTTT
>TRBJ2-2|.|TRBD2|TRBV10-3
CAISGTYSGGSTGELFF
TGTGCCATCAGTGGAACGTATAGCGGGGGGTCCACCGGGGAGCTGTTTTTT
>TRBJ1-1|.|TRBD1|TRBV29-1
CSAMDRVDGTEAFF
TGCAGCGCTATGGACAGGGTCGATGGCACTGAAGCTTTCTTT
>TRBJ1-1|.|TRBD1|TRBV30
CAWSRQGATAFF
TGTGCCTGGAGTCGTCAGGGGGCGACGGCTTTCTTT
>TRBJ2-5|once|.|TRBV10-3
CAISEGQEGTQYF
TGTGCCATCAGTGAAGGACAGGAGGGGACCCAGTACTTC
>TRBJ1-1|.|.|TRBV6-6
CASSYDRPLDTEAFF
TGTGCCAGCAGTTACGACAGGCCTCTGGACACTGAAGCTTTCTTT
>TRBJ2-5|.|TRBD1|TRBV5-1
CASSLGRGQRETQYF
TGCGCCAGCAGCTTGGGCAGGGGGCAACGGGAGACCCAGTACTTC
>TRBJ1-2|once|.|TRBV10-2
CASLPPGGEGNGYTF
TGCGCCAGCCTCCCCCCGGGGGGGGAAGGGAATGGCTACACCTTC
>TRBJ1-6|.|TRBD1|TRBV5-6
CASSPGQVGSPLHF
TGTGCCAGCAGTCCCGGACAGGTTGGTTCACCCCTCCACTTT
>TRBJ1-2|.|.|TRBV6-5
CASSYSGGGQLYGYTF
TGTGCCAGCAGTTATTCGGGGGGCGGACAACTCTATGGCTACACCTTC
>TRBJ2-1|.|TRBD1|TRBV7-3
CASSTGQGASEQFF
TGTGCCAGCAGCACAGGACAGGGGGCATCGGAGCAGTTCTTC
>TRBJ1-1|.|TRBD1|TRBV18
CASSPDRAEGAFF
TGTGCCAGCTCACCCGACAGGGCTGAGGGAGCTTTCTTT
>TRBJ1-1|.|TRBD1|TRBV2
CASSQDRGTEAFF
TGTGCCAGCAGTCAGGACAGGGGTACTGAAGCTTTCTTT
>TRBJ1-4|.|TRBD1|TRBV29-1
CSVEDRGLDPGVFF
TGCAGCGTTGAAGACAGGGGGCTCGACCCAGGGGTGTTTTTT
>TRBJ1-3|few|.|TRBV5-6
CASSPTYYRSSGNTIYF
TGTGCCAGCAGCCCCACCTACTACCGAAGTTCTGGAAACACCATATATTTT
>TRBJ2-5|.|.|TRBV5-6
CASSSQQETQYF
TGTGCCAGCAGCTCACAGCAAGAGACCCAGTACTTC
>TRBJ1-2|.|.|TRBV9
CASSLDRPYGYTF
TGTGCCAGCAGCTTGGACAGACCTTATGGCTACACCTTC
>TRBJ1-1|many|.|TRBV12-3/TRBV12-4
CASSYQLTEAFF
TGTGCCAGCAGTTATCAGTTAACCGAAGCTTTCTTT
>TRBJ1-2|.|TRBD1|TRBV2
CATRDRQGYTF
TGTGCCACTAGGGACAGGCAGGGCTACACCTTC
>TRBJ1-2|.|.|TRBV29-1
CSVAAGYGYTF
TGCAGCGTTGCGGCAGGCTATGGCTACACCTTC
>TRBJ1-6|once|TRBD1|TRBV18
CASSPSGTGINSPLHF
TGTGCCAGCTCACCCTCCGGGACAGGGATTAATTCACCCCTCCACTTT
>TRBJ1-4|.|.|TRBV5-1
CASSLESEKLFF
TGCGCCAGCAGCTTGGAATCGGAAAAACTGTTTTTT
>TRBJ2-5|.|TRBD1|TRBV2
CASSSGQGFKQETQYF
TGTGCCAGCAGTTCGGGACAGGGATTTAAACAAGAGACCCAGTACTTC
>TRBJ1-1|.|.|TRBV6-1
CASVRVLNTEAFF
TGTGCCAGCGTCAGGGTTCTTAACACTGAAGCTTTCTTT
>TRBJ1-4|.|.|TRBV4-2
CASSQGGAGFEKLFF
TGTGCCAGCAGCCAAGGGGGCGCAGGGTTTGAAAAACTGTTTTTT
>TRBJ1-1|once|.|TRBV5-1
CASSARRVGNTEAFF
TGCGCCAGCAGCGCCCGCCGGGTCGGGAACACTGAAGCTTTCTTT
>TRBJ1-1|.|TRBD1|TRBV30
CAWAAGQGFAFF
TGTGCCTGGGCTGCGGGACAGGGCTTCGCTTTCTTT
>TRBJ1-3|.|.|TRBV3-1/TRBV3-2
CASSYAGLGNTIYF
TGTGCCAGCAGCTACGCGGGTCTTGGAAACACCATATATTTT
>TRBJ2-4|.|TRBD1|TRBV19
CASSIDREAKNIQYF
TGTGCCAGTAGTATCGACAGGGAGGCCAAAAACATTCAGTACTTC
>TRBJ1-1|few|TRBD1|TRBV19
CASTLDRGRWMNTEAFF
TGTGCCAGCACCCTCGACAGGGGGAGGTGGATGAACACTGAAGCTTTCTTT
>TRBJ1-1|.|TRBD1|TRBV30
CAWEQGSPEAFF
TGTGCCTGGGAACAGGGGAGCCCTGAAGCTTTCTTT
>TRBJ1-2|many|.|TRBV9
CASSPTVDSRGYTF
TGTGCCAGCAGCCCGACCGTTGACAGCCGTGGCTACACCTTC
>TRBJ2-1|once|TRBD2|TRBV4-1
CASSHPGLAGGPDEQFF
TGCGCCAGCAGCCACCCGGGACTAGCGGGGGGGCCTGATGAGCAGTTCTTC
>TRBJ1-6|.|.|TRBV3-1/TRBV3-2
CASSQDHFSPLHF
TGTGCCAGCAGCCAAGATCACTTTTCACCCCTCCACTTT
>TRBJ1-3|.|.|TRBV30
CAWSVSGLTGNTIYF
TGTGCCTGGAGTGTATCCGGACTCACTGGAAACACCATATATTTT
>TRBJ1-4|.|TRBD1|TRBV7-2
CASSLGGQGFNEKLFF
TGTGCCAGCAGCTTGGGGGGACAGGGATTTAATGAAAAACTGTTTTTT
>TRBJ1-2|.|TRBD1|TRBV11-2
CASSLDHRGYGYTF
TGTGCCAGCAGCTTAGACCACAGGGGTTATGGCTACACCTTC
>TRBJ1-1|.|.|TRBV29-1
CSAEPRGGSTEAFF
TGCAGCGCCGAACCCCGGGGGGGGTCCACTGAAGCTTTCTTT
>TRBJ2-3|.|TRBD2|TRBV3-1/TRBV3-2
CASSQQAGTYTDTQYF
TGTGCCAGCAGCCAACAAGCGGGGACCTACACAGATACGCAGTATTTT
>TRBJ2-1|.|TRBD2|TRBV7-8
CASSLGAGGNNEQFF
TGTGCCAGCAGCTTAGGGGCGGGGGGTAACAATGAGCAGTTCTTC
>TRBJ1-2|.|.|TRBV24-1
CATSDRGYGYTF
TGTGCCACCAGTGATAGGGGTTATGGCTACACCTTC
>TRBJ2-2|once|.|TRBV6-5
CASNGGLTTGELFF
TGTGCCAGCAACGGGGGGCTAACCACCGGGGAGCTGTTTTTT
>TRBJ1-3|.|TRBD1|TRBV18
CASSPGYGRGASTGNTIYF
TGTGCCAGCTCACCAGGGTACGGCAGGGGGGCATCCACTGGAAACACCATATATTTT
>TRBJ1-1|.|.|TRBV30
CAWSRMYTEAFF
TGTGCCTGGAGCAGGATGTACACTGAAGCTTTCTTT
>TRBJ1-2|.|.|TRBV6-1
CASSEFIQGGYGYTF
TGTGCCAGCAGTGAATTTATCCAGGGCGGCTATGGCTACACCTTC
>TRBJ2-2|once|.|TRBV29-1
CSVVWSPGRTGELFF
TGCAGCGTTGTTTGGTCGCCAGGGAGGACCGGGGAGCTGTTTTTT
>TRBJ2-1|.|TRBD1|TRBV6-4
CASSKTGDYNEQFF
TGTGCCAGCAGCAAAACAGGGGACTACAATGAGCAGTTCTTC
>TRBJ1-4|.|.|TRBV19
CASSDYPWREKLFF
TGTGCCAGTAGTGACTACCCTTGGAGGGAAAAACTGTTTTTT
>TRBJ1-5|.|.|TRBV4-1
CASSQYREQPQHF
TGCGCCAGCAGCCAGTATAGGGAGCAGCCCCAGCATTTT
>TRBJ1-5|.|TRBD1|TRBV27
CASSRDRLNQPQHF
TGTGCCAGCAGCCGGGACAGGTTGAATCAGCCCCAGCATTTT
>TRBJ2-3|.|TRBD2|TRBV9
CASRASGGAADTQYF
TGTGCCAGCAGGGCTAGCGGGGGGGCAGCAGATACGCAGTATTTT
>TRBJ1-1|.|.|TRBV5-6
CASSLGGRNGEAFF
TGTGCCAGCAGCTTGGGGGGGCGCAACGGTGAAGCTTTCTTT